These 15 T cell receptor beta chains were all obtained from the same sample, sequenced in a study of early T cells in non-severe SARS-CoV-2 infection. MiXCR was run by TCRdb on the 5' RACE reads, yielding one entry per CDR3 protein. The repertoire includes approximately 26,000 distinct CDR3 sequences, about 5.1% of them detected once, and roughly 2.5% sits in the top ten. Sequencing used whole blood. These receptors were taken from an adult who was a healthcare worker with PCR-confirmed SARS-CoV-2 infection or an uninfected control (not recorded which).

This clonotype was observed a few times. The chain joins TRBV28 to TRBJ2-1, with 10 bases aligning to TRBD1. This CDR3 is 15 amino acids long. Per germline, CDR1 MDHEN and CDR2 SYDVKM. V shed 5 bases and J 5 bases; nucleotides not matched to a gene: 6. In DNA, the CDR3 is TGTGCCAGCAGTCAGCCGGGACAGGGGAACAATGAGCAGTTCTTC. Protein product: CASSQPGQGNNEQFF.

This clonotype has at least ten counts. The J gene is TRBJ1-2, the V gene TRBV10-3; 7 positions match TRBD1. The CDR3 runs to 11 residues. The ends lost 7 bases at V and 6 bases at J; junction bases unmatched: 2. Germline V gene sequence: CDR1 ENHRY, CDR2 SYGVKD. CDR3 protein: CAITGGNGYTF. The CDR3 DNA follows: TGTGCCATCACAGGGGGTAATGGCTACACCTTC.

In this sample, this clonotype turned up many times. The CDR3 sequence: CSVRTSGGAQETQYF. In DNA form, the CDR3 reads TGCAGCGTGAGGACTAGCGGGGGGGCCCAAGAGACCCAGTACTTC. J is TRBJ2-5 and V is TRBV29-1, with TRBD2 matching over 15 bases. The CDR3 is 15 residues long. Germline V gene data show CDR1 as SQVTM and CDR2 as ANQGSEA. Trimming took 6 bases from V and 1 from J; bases not matched to a gene: 3.

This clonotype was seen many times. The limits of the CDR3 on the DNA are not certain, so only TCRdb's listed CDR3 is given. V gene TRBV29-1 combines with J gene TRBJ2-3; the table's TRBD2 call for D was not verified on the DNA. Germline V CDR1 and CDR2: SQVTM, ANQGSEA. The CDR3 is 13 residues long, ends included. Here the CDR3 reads CSTSGGPGDTQYF.

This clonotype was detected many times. This CDR3 reads CASSFVLAGYNEQFF. CDR3 DNA sequence: TGTGCCAGCAGCTTCGTCCTAGCGGGATACAATGAGCAGTTCTTC. The chain joins TRBV7-3 to TRBJ2-1; 9 bases are a match to TRBD2. This CDR3 is 15 amino acids long. Losses at the gene ends were 3 bases for V and 4 bases for J; bases not matched to a gene: 4. Germline V gene lookup returns CDR1 SGHTA and CDR2 FQGTGA.

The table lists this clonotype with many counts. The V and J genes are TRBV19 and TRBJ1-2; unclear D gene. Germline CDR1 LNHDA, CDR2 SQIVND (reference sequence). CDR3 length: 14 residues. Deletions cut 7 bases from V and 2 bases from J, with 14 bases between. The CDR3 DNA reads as TGTGCCAGTACCCGGGCCTTTGGAAACTATGGCTACACCTTC. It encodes CASTRAFGNYGYTF.

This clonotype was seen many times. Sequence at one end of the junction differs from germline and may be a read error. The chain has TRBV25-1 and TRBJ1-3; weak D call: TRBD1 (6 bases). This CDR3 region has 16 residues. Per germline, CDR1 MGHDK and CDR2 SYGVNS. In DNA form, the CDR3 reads TGTGCCAGCAGTGAATATATACAGGGAAAACCCAGCCAGTTGGGGTTT. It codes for CASSEYIQGKPSQLGF.

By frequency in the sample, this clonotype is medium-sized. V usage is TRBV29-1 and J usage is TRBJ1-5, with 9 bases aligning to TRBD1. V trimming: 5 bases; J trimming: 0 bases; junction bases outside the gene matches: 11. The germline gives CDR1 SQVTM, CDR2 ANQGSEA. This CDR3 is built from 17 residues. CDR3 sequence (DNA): TGCAGCGTTTTACCCGGGACAGGGCCCTATAGCAATCAGCCCCAGCATTTT. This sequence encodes CSVLPGTGPYSNQPQHF.

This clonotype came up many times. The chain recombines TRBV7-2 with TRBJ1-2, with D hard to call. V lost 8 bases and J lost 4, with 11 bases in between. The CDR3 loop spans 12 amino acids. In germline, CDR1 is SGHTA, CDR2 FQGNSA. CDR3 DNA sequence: TGTGCCAGCCGGACCGTAACCTATGGCTACACCTTC. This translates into CASRTVTYGYTF.

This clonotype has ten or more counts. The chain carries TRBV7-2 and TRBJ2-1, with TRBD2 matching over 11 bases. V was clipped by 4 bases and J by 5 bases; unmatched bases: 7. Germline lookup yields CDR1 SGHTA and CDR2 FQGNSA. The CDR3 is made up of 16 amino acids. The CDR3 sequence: CASSYRPGLADNEQFF. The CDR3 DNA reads TGTGCCAGCAGCTACCGTCCGGGACTAGCGGACAATGAGCAGTTCTTC.

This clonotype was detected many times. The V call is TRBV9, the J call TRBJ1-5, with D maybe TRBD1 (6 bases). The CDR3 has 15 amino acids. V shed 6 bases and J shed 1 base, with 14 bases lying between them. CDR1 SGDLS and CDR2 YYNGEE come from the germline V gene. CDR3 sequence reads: CASTQGPLSNQPQHF. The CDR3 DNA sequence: TGTGCCAGCACTCAGGGGCCCCTAAGCAATCAGCCCCAGCATTTT.

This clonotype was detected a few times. Here the CDR3 reads CSVEAGHTDTQYF. The CDR3 DNA follows: TGCAGCGTTGAGGCCGGACACACAGATACGCAGTATTTT. The J gene is TRBJ2-3, the V gene TRBV29-1; maybe TRBD1 (5 bases). With 3 bases removed from V and 2 bases from J, the gap between germline ends came to 9 bases. Germline CDR1 SQVTM, CDR2 ANQGSEA. The CDR3 sequence is 13 residues long.

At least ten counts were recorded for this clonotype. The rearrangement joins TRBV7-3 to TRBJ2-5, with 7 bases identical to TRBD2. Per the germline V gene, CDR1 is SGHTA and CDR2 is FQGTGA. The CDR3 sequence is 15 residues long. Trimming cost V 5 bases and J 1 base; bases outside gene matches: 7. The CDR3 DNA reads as TGTGCCAGCAGCGCCCGGGCTAGCGGCCAAGAGACCCAGTACTTC. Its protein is CASSARASGQETQYF.

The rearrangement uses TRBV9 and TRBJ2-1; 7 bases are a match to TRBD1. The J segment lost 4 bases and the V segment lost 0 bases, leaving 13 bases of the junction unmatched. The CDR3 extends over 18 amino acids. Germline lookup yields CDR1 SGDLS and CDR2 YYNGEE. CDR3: CASSVGLTGQSLYNEQFF. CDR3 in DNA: TGTGCCAGCAGCGTAGGTCTCACGGGACAGTCCTTATACAATGAGCAGTTCTTC.

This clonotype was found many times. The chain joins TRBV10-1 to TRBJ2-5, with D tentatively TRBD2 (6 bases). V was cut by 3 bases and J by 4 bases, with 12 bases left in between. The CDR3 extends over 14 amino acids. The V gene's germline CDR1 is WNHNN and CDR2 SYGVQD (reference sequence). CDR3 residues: CASSDSFGGETQYF. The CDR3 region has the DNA TGCGCCAGCAGTGATTCCTTCGGGGGAGAGACCCAGTACTTC.